The next 24 T cell receptor beta chains were all read from a single sample in a study of blood T cell repertoires in COVID-19. The repertoire was sequenced with immunoSEQ multiplex PCR; TCRdb's copy has only in-frame clones and lacks some. The sample yields roughly 87,000 clones, around 82% seen once. Sequencing was carried out using peripheral blood. The origin of the receptors is a woman older than 75 with COVID-19, enrolled during active disease.

The J gene is TRBJ2-1, the V gene TRBV29-1, with 7 bases fitting TRBD2. Germline CDR1 and CDR2: SQVTM and ANQGSEA. With 3 bases clipped from V and 6 bases from J, the junction kept 5 bases outside the gene matches. CDR3 length: 13 amino acids. The CDR3 region is CSVDMRETNEQFF. The CDR3 DNA is TGCAGCGTTGATATGCGGGAGACCAATGAGCAGTTCTTC.

This clone has only one observation. The chain joins TRBV27 to TRBJ1-1, with D possibly being TRBD1 (5 bases). Trimming left V 5 bases short and J 5 bases short, with 18 bases between. The germline gives CDR1 MNHEY, CDR2 SMNVEV (reference sequence). CDR3 length equals 15 residues. CDR3 DNA: TGTGCCAGCAGTCGCAGATTTGGAGGGGAGACTGAAGCTTTCTTT. Its translation is CASSRRFGGETEAFF.

The chain links TRBV5-1 to TRBJ2-1, with 7 bases lining up with TRBD1. Trimming removed 3 bases from V and 4 bases from J; junction bases left unmatched: 10. The CDR3 has 16 residues. CDR1 and CDR2 (germline): SGHRS, YFSETQ. CDR3 in amino acids: CASSYSGQTTYNEQFF. As DNA, the CDR3 is TGCGCCAGCAGCTACTCGGGACAGACTACATACAATGAGCAGTTCTTC.

The chain links TRBV4-1 to TRBJ1-4, with D maybe TRBD1 (6 bases). The ends were cut back, 4 bases at V and 2 bases at J, with 17 bases in the middle. This CDR3 has 17 amino acids. Germline CDR1 and CDR2: MGHRA and YSYEKL. The CDR3 reads CASSPGGAGTTNEKLFF. The CDR3 bases are TGCGCCAGCAGCCCGGGGGGGGCAGGGACCACTAATGAAAAACTGTTTTTT.

This sequence joins TRBV19 and TRBJ1-4, with unresolved D. Germline CDR1 reads LNHDA; CDR2 reads SQIVND (reference sequence). The germline V and J ends were trimmed by 4 bases and 8 bases, with 14 bases remaining between them. The CDR3 totals 14 residues. The CDR3 loop is CASSNRERHEKLFF. CDR3 nucleotides: TGTGCCAGTAGTAACCGGGAAAGACACGAAAAACTGTTTTTT.

The V and J genes are TRBV5-4 and TRBJ2-1; D is unresolved. Trimming shortened V by 5 bases and J by 4 bases, and 10 bases separated the two germline ends. CDR1 SGHNT and CDR2 YYREEE come from the germline V gene (reference sequence). This CDR3 comprises 13 residues. CDR3 DNA: TGTGCCAGCAGTACGAGGATTTACAATGAGCAGTTCTTC. Protein sequence: CASSTRIYNEQFF.

This clone was picked up a small number of times. J is TRBJ1-5 and V is TRBV4-3; 8 nucleotides agree with TRBD1. V lost 3 bases to trimming and J lost 2 bases; unmatched junction nucleotides: 9. The CDR3 is 17 residues long. Looked up from germline, CDR1 is LGHNA and CDR2 is YSLEER. The CDR3 loop is CASSQDFDRGGNQPQHF. The CDR3 region has the DNA TGCGCCAGCAGCCAGGACTTCGACAGGGGCGGCAATCAGCCCCAGCATTTT.

The chain joins TRBV5-1 to TRBJ2-5; D gene uncertain. The CDR3 is 14 amino acids. V lost 0 bases, J lost 0 bases, and 6 bases lay in between. Germline assignment: CDR1 SGHRS and CDR2 YFSETQ. The CDR3 reads CASSLEHHQETQYF. CDR3 DNA: TGCGCCAGCAGCTTGGAACACCACCAAGAGACCCAGTACTTC. Variable domain in full (rest from reference TRBV5-1 and TRBJ2-5): KAGVTQTPRYLIKTRGQQVTLSCSPISGHRSVSWYQQTPGQGLQFLFEYFSETQRNKGNFPGRFSGRQFSNSRSEMNVSTLELGDSALYLCASSLEHHQETQYFGPGTRLLVL.

The chain combines TRBV3-1 (or the pseudogene TRBV3-2) with TRBJ2-7; 10 nucleotides agree with TRBD1. V dropped 6 bases and J dropped 6; count of bases not matched to a gene: 8. Germline CDR1 is LGHDT and CDR2 is YNNKEL (reference sequence). The CDR3 runs 14 residues. CDR3 bases: TGTGCCAGCAGTCTAGGGACAGGGGCGGCCGAGCAGTACTTC. It specifies CASSLGTGAAEQYF.

V usage is TRBV30 and J usage is TRBJ1-6, with D possibly matching TRBD1 (6 bases). The CDR3 spans 15 residues. V lost 0 bases and J 8 bases, leaving 14 bases between the germline ends. Germline-derived CDR1 and CDR2 are GTSNPN and SVGIG (reference sequence). This CDR3 is CAWSVMAGVYSPLHF. The DNA for the CDR3 is TGTGCCTGGAGTGTAATGGCAGGGGTTTATTCACCCCTCCACTTT. The full variable domain, its missing parts supplied by reference TRBV30 and TRBJ1-6, is SQTIHQWPATLVQPVGSPLSLECTVEGTSNPNLYWYRQAAGRGLQLLFYSVGIGQISSEVPQNLSASRPQDRQFILSSKKLLLSDSGFYLCAWSVMAGVYSPLHFGNGTRLTVT.

The J gene is TRBJ2-7, the V gene TRBV5-5; no clear D gene. This CDR3 spans 14 amino acids. Trimming removed 0 bases at V and 1 base at J, with 8 bases between. Looked up from germline, CDR1 is SGHKS and CDR2 is YYEKEE (reference sequence). CDR3 sequence (DNA): TGTGCCAGCAGCTTGGAATCCAGGTCCTACGAGCAGTACTTC. It encodes CASSLESRSYEQYF.

V usage is TRBV28 and J usage is TRBJ1-5; D unresolved. CDR1 and CDR2 (germline): MDHEN, SYDVKM. The CDR3 is 14 amino acids. V lost 3 bases to trimming and J lost 9 bases, with 15 bases between them. CDR3 nucleotides: TGTGCCAGCAGTTTTATCGGCGGCGGTCGGCCCCAGCATTTT. Amino acid sequence: CASSFIGGGRPQHF.

This chain uses TRBV10-3 with TRBJ2-1; possibly TRBD1 for D (5 bases). The CDR3 contains 14 residues. CDR1 is ENHRY, CDR2 SYGVKD, per germline. Between the trimmed V and J ends, which lost 0 bases and 10 bases, there was a span of 13 bases. CDR3 in amino acids: CAISESRGLGEQFF. CDR3 DNA: TGTGCCATCAGTGAGTCAAGGGGTCTGGGGGAGCAGTTCTTC.

V gene TRBV5-1 combines with J gene TRBJ1-4; unclear D gene. CDR1 SGHRS and CDR2 YFSETQ come from the germline V gene. This CDR3 is 13 amino acids long. V was pared by 7 bases and J by 4 bases, with 11 bases between. The CDR3 is CASGRGRNEKLFF. The CDR3, as DNA: TGCGCCAGCGGACGGGGTCGTAATGAAAAACTGTTTTTT.

V gene TRBV7-2 combines with J gene TRBJ1-6, with D possibly TRBD1 on 5 matching bases. V lost 2 bases and J lost 6, with 11 bases in between. CDR1 is SGHTA and CDR2 is FQGNSA in the germline V gene. This CDR3 is 15 amino acids long. The DNA for the CDR3 is TGTGCCAGCAGCTTACGCAGGGAACCTAATTCACCCCTCCACTTT. It translates to CASSLRREPNSPLHF.

This clone was seen just once. The chain employs TRBV2 and TRBJ2-7; TRBD1 matches 10 bases. CDR3 length: 13 amino acids. CDR1 SNHLY and CDR2 FYNNEI come from the germline V gene. The J segment lost 5 bases and the V segment lost 6 bases, leaving 4 bases of the junction unmatched. The CDR3 DNA follows: TGTGCCAGCAGGACAGGGGGCGCGAACGAGCAGTACTTC. This gives the protein CASRTGGANEQYF.

The table lists this clone with a count of one. The chain has TRBV5-6 and TRBJ2-1; D possibly corresponds to TRBD1 (6 bases). CDR3 length: 15 amino acids. The germline V and J ends were trimmed by 5 bases and 3 bases, with 15 bases remaining between them. Germline V gives CDR1 SGHDT, CDR2 YYEEEE. CDR3 residues: CASSTSTGNYNEQFF. In nucleotides, the CDR3 is TGTGCCAGCAGTACCTCGACAGGAAACTACAATGAGCAGTTCTTC. Drawing the rest from reference TRBV5-6 and TRBJ2-1, the complete variable domain is DAGVTQSPTHLIKTRGQQVTLRCSPKSGHDTVSWYQQALGQGPQFIFQYYEEEERQRGNFPDRFSGHQFPNYSSELNVNALLLGDSALYLCASSTSTGNYNEQFFGPGTRLTVL.

This chain uses TRBV27 with TRBJ2-2; D is possibly TRBD1 (6 bases). This CDR3 is built from 16 residues. Germline V lookup: CDR1 MNHEY, CDR2 SMNVEV (reference sequence). V lost 2 bases and J lost 7, with 17 bases in between. The CDR3 reads CASSLTGTPLGGELFF. The CDR3 DNA reads as TGTGCCAGCAGTTTAACCGGGACACCTCTAGGCGGGGAGCTGTTTTTT.

A single count supports this clone. The V gene is TRBV6-6, the J gene TRBJ2-3; the D gene is possibly TRBD2 (6 bases). The CDR3 spans 12 residues. Germline V gene lookup returns CDR1 MNHNY and CDR2 SVGAGI (reference sequence). V lost 5 bases, J lost 7 bases, and 10 bases lay in between. In DNA form, the CDR3 reads TGTGCCAGCAGTGAGGGGACTTATACGCAGTATTTT. The encoded protein is CASSEGTYTQYF.

J is TRBJ2-2 and V is TRBV19; 10 bases line up with TRBD1. Germline loops: CDR1 LNHDA, CDR2 SQIVND (reference sequence). This CDR3 is 15 amino acids long. The trim removed 8 bases at V and 5 bases at J, leaving 8 bases unmatched. Written as DNA, the CDR3 is TGTGCCAGTCGAGGGACAGGGGTTCGGACCGGGGAGCTGTTTTTT. Translated: CASRGTGVRTGELFF.

The chain uses TRBV10-3 and TRBJ2-7, with D possibly TRBD1 on 6 matching bases. The CDR3 loop spans 14 amino acids. The V and J ends lost 5 bases and 4 bases respectively, with 15 bases between them. The germline gives CDR1 ENHRY, CDR2 SYGVKD. The CDR3 bases are TGTGCCATCAGTACAGGGCTTACCTCGTACGAGCAGTACTTC. It codes for CAISTGLTSYEQYF.

The J gene is TRBJ2-1, the V gene TRBV6-2 or TRBV6-3; D perhaps matches TRBD2 (6 bases). Germline V gene data show CDR1 as MNHEY and CDR2 as SVGEGT. Trimming took off 2 bases at V and 8 bases at J, with 10 bases between the two ends. The CDR3 covers 13 residues. The CDR3 DNA is TGTGCCAGCAGTTACACGGGGGAGTATGAGCAGTTCTTC. It translates to CASSYTGEYEQFF.

DNA of the CDR3: TGTGCTAGTGGTTTGCCGAGCGGGGGAAGCTCCTACAATGAGCAGTTCTTC. Its translation: CASGLPSGGSSYNEQFF. The rearrangement uses TRBV12-5 and TRBJ2-1; TRBD2 agrees at 8 bases. This CDR3 spans 17 amino acids. V dropped 2 bases and J dropped 0; count of bases not matched to a gene: 6. In germline, CDR1 is LGHNT, CDR2 FRNRAP.

V and J are TRBV3-1 (or the pseudogene TRBV3-2) and TRBJ2-6, with D possibly being TRBD1 (6 bases). The germline CDR1 and CDR2 sequences are LGHDT and YNNKEL (reference sequence). V was pared by 1 base and J by 4 bases, with 17 bases between. The CDR3 sequence is 18 residues long. CDR3 DNA: TGTGCCAGCAGCCAAGGACAGGCTGGATTATTAGGGGCCAACGTCCTGACTTTC. It translates to CASSQGQAGLLGANVLTF.